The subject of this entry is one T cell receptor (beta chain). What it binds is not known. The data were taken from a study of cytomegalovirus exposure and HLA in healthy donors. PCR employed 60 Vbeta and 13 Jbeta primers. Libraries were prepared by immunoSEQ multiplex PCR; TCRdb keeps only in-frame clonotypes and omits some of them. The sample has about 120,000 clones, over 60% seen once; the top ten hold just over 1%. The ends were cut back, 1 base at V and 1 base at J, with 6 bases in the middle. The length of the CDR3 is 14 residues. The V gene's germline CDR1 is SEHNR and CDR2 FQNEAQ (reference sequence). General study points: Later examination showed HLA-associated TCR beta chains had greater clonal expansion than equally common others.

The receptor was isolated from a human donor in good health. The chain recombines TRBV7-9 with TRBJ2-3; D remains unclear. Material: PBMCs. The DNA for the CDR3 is TGTGCCAGCAGCTTAGACAGACGCACAGATACGCAGTATTTT. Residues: CASSLDRRTDTQYF.